These T cell receptor beta chains were read from a single sample in a study of OX40 agonist ivuxolimab in advanced cancers. Sequenced by immunoSEQ multiplex PCR; TCRdb stores in-frame clones only, minus some. The sample contains about 10,000 clones, 63% of which appear only once. Sequences were derived from CD4+ or CD8+ T cells sorted from blood, sampled in a trial of the OX40 agonist ivuxolimab. The source is an adult with an advanced solid tumor such as melanoma, head and neck, liver or kidney cancer. Each CDR3 is given with its conserved first and last residue.

CASSPSFGSYEQYF	TRBV5-6	TRBJ2-7
CAISASEPIHEQSF	TRBV10-3	TRBJ2-7
CASSLLSGAYEQYF	TRBV7-3	TRBJ2-7
CATSAPTGELFF	TRBV15	TRBJ2-2
CASSPTGQGLHEQYF	TRBV16	TRBJ2-7
CASNLGPAGDHNEQFF	TRBV7-9	TRBJ2-1
CASSIRTSGSWWAYEQYF	TRBV7-8	TRBJ2-7
CASSAGISGNTIYF	TRBV27	TRBJ1-3
CASSLRFRQVEETQYF	TRBV5-6	TRBJ2-5
CASSEGILTGSEQYF	TRBV6-1	TRBJ2-7
CASSLTTVNTEAFF	TRBV7-8	TRBJ1-1
CATSRLAGGPEQYF	TRBV15	TRBJ2-7
CASSLESVSGANVLTF	TRBV28	TRBJ2-6
CASSLVTNTGELFF	TRBV7-9	TRBJ2-2
CASSLEVLASEQYF	TRBV11-2	TRBJ2-7
CASSLERTGAYGYTF	TRBV5-5	TRBJ1-2
CASSQRTGGTAREQYF	TRBV14	TRBJ2-7
CASSHLTSGRPSREQYF	TRBV11-2	TRBJ2-7
CASSTGLAGFYEQYF	TRBV7-9	TRBJ2-7
CASSHLAEGNYEQYF	TRBV7-9	TRBJ2-7
CASSLAGNYGYTF	TRBV27	TRBJ1-2
CAWSVTSGRADTQYF	TRBV30	TRBJ2-3
CASSDDITDTQYF	TRBV6-4	TRBJ2-3
CASSLLGRRNYGYTF	TRBV27	TRBJ1-2
CASSKRTETEVLYGYTF	TRBV2	TRBJ1-2
CAISGLSGIYNEQFF	TRBV10-3	TRBJ2-1
CASNKKRTEMNTEAFF	TRBV5-5	TRBJ1-1
CASSTGTGSTQPQHF	TRBV2	TRBJ1-5
CASSIDYEGRTEAFF	TRBV19	TRBJ1-1
CSVRQGNQGYGYTF	TRBV29-1	TRBJ1-2